Listed below are T cell receptor beta chains from one sample, sequenced in a study of cytomegalovirus exposure and HLA in healthy donors. Clones were read by immunoSEQ multiplex PCR, and TCRdb kept only the in-frame ones, dropping some. This sample has about 160,000 clones, with nearly 90% found just once. The sequencing input was PBMCs. Receptors originate from a woman under 30 in good health and CMV-seropositive. CDR3s include the opening cysteine and the closing phenylalanine or tryptophan. D genes are given only for firm matches. The listing skips clone size in some rows; elsewhere it reads once, few, many or a size class.

v_gene,j_gene,d_gene,abundance,CDR3aa,CDR3nt
TRBV5-6,TRBJ2-6,.,.,CASSENSGANVLTF,TGTGCCAGCAGCGAGAACTCTGGGGCCAACGTCCTGACTTTC
TRBV7-3,TRBJ2-5,TRBD1,.,CASSPGQGIKETQYF,TGTGCCAGCAGCCCGGGACAGGGTATCAAAGAGACCCAGTACTTC
TRBV7-7,TRBJ2-2,TRBD2,once,CASSPVAGTRELFF,TGTGCTAGCAGTCCGGTAGCGGGAACGAGGGAGCTGTTTTTT
TRBV10-3,TRBJ2-6,TRBD1,.,CASLQGAGANVLTF,TGTGCCAGCCTACAGGGGGCGGGGGCCAACGTCCTGACTTTC
TRBV28,TRBJ1-3,TRBD1,once,CASTSTSGGPGNTIYF,TGTGCCAGCACCTCGACCTCAGGGGGCCCTGGAAACACCATATATTTT
TRBV29-1,TRBJ2-3,TRBD2,.,CSVEPPAGGPDTQYF,TGCAGCGTTGAACCTCCCGCGGGAGGGCCAGATACGCAGTATTTT
TRBV29-1,TRBJ2-7,TRBD2,.,CSVQEAGGERVVSYEQYF,TGCAGCGTCCAGGAAGCGGGAGGAGAGAGAGTGGTCTCCTACGAGCAGTACTTC
TRBV7-9,TRBJ1-1,.,.,CASTRTQNTEAFF,TGTGCCAGCACGAGGACACAGAACACTGAAGCTTTCTTT
TRBV11-2,TRBJ1-2,TRBD1,.,CASSLARGNGYTF,TGTGCCAGCAGCTTAGCCAGGGGGAATGGCTACACCTTC
TRBV29-1,TRBJ1-1,.,.,CSVVVQGPSMNTEAFF,TGCAGCGTTGTGGTCCAGGGTCCGAGTATGAACACTGAAGCTTTCTTT
TRBV2,TRBJ1-3,.,once,CASTLILTGNTIYF,TGTGCCAGCACTCTAATCTTAACTGGAAACACCATATATTTT
TRBV6-5,TRBJ2-3,.,.,CASRPRRGGTDTQYF,TGTGCCAGCAGACCACGGAGGGGTGGCACAGATACGCAGTATTTT
TRBV5-8,TRBJ2-1,TRBD2,.,CASLKGLAGPNEQFF,TGTGCCAGCTTGAAGGGACTAGCGGGACCGAATGAGCAGTTCTTC
TRBV7-3,TRBJ2-3,TRBD1,.,CASSLTGGPQGTQYF,TGTGCCAGCAGCCTCACGGGCGGACCACAGGGGACGCAGTATTTT
TRBV28,TRBJ1-1,TRBD1,.,CASSLSRTGVGEAFF,TGTGCCAGCAGTTTATCCCGGACAGGAGTCGGTGAAGCTTTCTTT
TRBV30,TRBJ1-5,.,.,CAWSGSWDGSQPQHF,TGTGCCTGGAGTGGGTCCTGGGACGGGAGTCAGCCCCAGCATTTT
TRBV28,TRBJ2-4,TRBD1,.,CATTGGLAKNIQYF,TGTGCCACAACAGGGGGCTTAGCCAAAAACATTCAGTACTTC
TRBV11-2,TRBJ2-7,TRBD1,.,CASSPGQGAYEQYF,TGTGCCAGCAGCCCCGGACAGGGAGCCTACGAGCAGTACTTC
TRBV11-3,TRBJ1-3,.,.,CASSSTRSGLSSGNTIYF,TGTGCCAGCAGCTCCACCCGATCCGGGTTAAGCTCTGGAAACACCATATATTTT
TRBV14,TRBJ1-2,.,.,CASSQEEGGYTF,TGTGCCAGCAGCCAAGAAGAGGGTGGCTACACCTTC
TRBV6-1,TRBJ1-1,.,.,CASSGPSGAFF,TGTGCCAGCAGTGGTCCTAGCGGTGCTTTCTTT
TRBV27,TRBJ2-1,TRBD2,.,CASSSLAGSYNEQFF,TGTGCCAGCAGTTCCCTAGCGGGGAGCTACAATGAGCAGTTCTTC
TRBV2,TRBJ1-4,TRBD1,.,CASSEDRGDEKLFF,TGTGCCAGCAGTGAAGACAGGGGGGATGAAAAACTGTTTTTT
TRBV11-3,TRBJ2-1,TRBD2,.,CASSLQTSGRNNEQFF,TGTGCCAGCAGCCTTCAAACTAGCGGGAGGAACAATGAGCAGTTCTTC
TRBV7-2,TRBJ1-5,.,.,CASSLYPGPNQPQHF,TGTGCCAGCAGCCTCTACCCAGGCCCCAATCAGCCCCAGCATTTT
TRBV5-1,TRBJ1-5,TRBD1,.,CASSFFPPGQGMGDQPQHF,TGCGCCAGCAGCTTCTTCCCCCCGGGACAGGGGATGGGGGATCAGCCCCAGCATTTT
TRBV27,TRBJ2-5,TRBD2,once,CASSVTKAGLETQYF,TGTGCCAGCAGTGTCACCAAAGCGGGATTAGAGACCCAGTACTTC